This T cell receptor beta chain was recovered during a study of blood T cell repertoires in COVID-19 (dated by TCRdb to 2018 to 2021). About the study as a whole: Samples from collaborators originated in the United States, Italy and Spain and spanned both the acute and convalescent phases of COVID-19. The prospective study material was composed of cDNA or gDNA derived from T cells, B-cell-depleted T cells, or PBMCs. Subjects who had been exposed to COVID-19, were actively infected with it, or had recovered from it provided the deeply sampled blood TCRbeta repertoires that made up the dataset. The repertoires were made available in a free public database intended to serve as a resource for research on the immune response to SARS-CoV-2. Samples were obtained from the ongoing ImmuneRACE study (first 160 participants) and from approximately 1,200 subjects provided by 6 global collaborators. Nearly every sample came with metadata listing a de-identified subject ID, COVID-19 status, age in years and sex. HLA class I and class II types, where available, came from metadata supplied by the sample provider rather than from assay-based typing.

Findings and caveats that apply to the study as a whole: Clinical and demographic metadata were provided uncurated, with the amount varying by source and participant.

The collaborating institutions used their own protocols to collect whole blood in K2EDTA tubes. Collaborator samples were shipped for TCRbeta analysis as frozen whole blood, isolated PBMCs, or DNA extracted from either sample type. TCRbeta CDR3 regions were amplified from genomic DNA by means of the immunoSEQ Assay, a bias-controlled multiplex PCR. In the original analysis: Within the assay, amplification of reference gene primers was used to estimate how many nucleated cells each sample contained. To quantify the absolute abundance of each unique TCRbeta CDR3 rearrangement, sequence reads were collapsed and filtered. For each sample, productive Simpson clonality was calculated by taking the square root of Simpson's diversity index across productive rearrangements. Entries here come from immuneACCESS through TCRdb and include only in-frame sequences with V and J called. Some clones fail to appear in such tables; in the studies checked, an unresolved V gene covers under half of the shortfall, and the cause of the remainder is unknown. Clone size and the V and J calls come from that table; the DNA yielded D and trimming. The sample table shows tens of thousands of clones, and approximately 88% are seen once. The biggest ten clones account for 6% to 7.5% of the sample.

Concerning this clone itself: This receptor's antigen is unknown. Qualities for individual bases were not recorded, and no much larger clone is one base off.

This sequence was found in a woman of 80 years or more with acute or convalescent COVID-19. The sequenced sample consisted of peripheral blood.

The DNA sequence reads TGTGCCAGCAGTTACGGGGGCAGCGGGGAGCTGTTTTTT. Its protein product is CASSYGGSGELFF. The chain links TRBV6-2 or TRBV6-3 with TRBJ2-2; the D gene is perhaps TRBD1, on 6 matching bases. The CDR3 sequence holds 13 residues, the cysteine and phenylalanine included. Only the CDR3 portion is preserved as DNA: 39 bases, with reading frame beginning at the first base. Reading the germline V gene gives CDR1 MNHEY and CDR2 SVGEGT. V loses 2 bases, J loses 7 bases, and the germline ends lie 8 bases apart.